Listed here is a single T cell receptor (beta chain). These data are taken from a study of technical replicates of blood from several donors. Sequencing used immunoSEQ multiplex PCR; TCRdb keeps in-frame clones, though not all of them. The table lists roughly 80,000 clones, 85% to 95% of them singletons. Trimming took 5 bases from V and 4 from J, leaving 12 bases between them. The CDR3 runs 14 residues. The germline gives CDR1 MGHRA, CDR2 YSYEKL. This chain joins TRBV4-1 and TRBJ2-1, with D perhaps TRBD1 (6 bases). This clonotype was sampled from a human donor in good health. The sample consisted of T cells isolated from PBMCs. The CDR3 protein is CASSVRTEYNEQFF. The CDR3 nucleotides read TGCGCCAGCAGCGTAAGGACAGAGTACAATGAGCAGTTCTTC.